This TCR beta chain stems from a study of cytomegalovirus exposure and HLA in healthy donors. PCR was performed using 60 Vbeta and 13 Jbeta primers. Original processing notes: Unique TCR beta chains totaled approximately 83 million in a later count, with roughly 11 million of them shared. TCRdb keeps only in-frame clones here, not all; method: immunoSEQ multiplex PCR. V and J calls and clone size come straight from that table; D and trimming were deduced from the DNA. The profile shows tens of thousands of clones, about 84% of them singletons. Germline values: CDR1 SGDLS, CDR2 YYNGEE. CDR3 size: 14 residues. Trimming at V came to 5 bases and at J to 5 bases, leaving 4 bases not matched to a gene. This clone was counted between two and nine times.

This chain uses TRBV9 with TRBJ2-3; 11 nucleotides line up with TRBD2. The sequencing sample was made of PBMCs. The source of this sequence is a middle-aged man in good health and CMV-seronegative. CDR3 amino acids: CASRAGTSGDTQYF. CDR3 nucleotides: TGTGCCAGCAGGGCCGGGACTAGCGGAGATACGCAGTATTTT.